Shown below are 28 T cell receptor beta chains from a single sample sequenced in a study of PD-L1 blockade in urothelial cancer. The data were produced by immunoSEQ multiplex PCR, yet TCRdb's version contains in-frame clones alone and is incomplete. The sample has tens of thousands of clones, around 87% seen once. This material consisted of PBMCs, taken around atezolizumab (anti-PD-L1) treatment. These receptors came from a woman aged 55 to 70 with urothelial cancer.

The chain recombines TRBV11-2 with TRBJ1-4, with TRBD1 matching over 8 bases. This CDR3 spans 15 amino acids. CDR1 is SGHAT and CDR2 is FQNNGV in the germline V gene. The V and J ends lost 4 bases and 5 bases, in that order; junction bases with no gene match: 6. The chain's CDR3 is CASSSAGGRNEKLFF. The CDR3 region has the DNA TGTGCCAGCAGCTCTGCAGGGGGCCGAAATGAAAAACTGTTTTTT.

This chain uses TRBV29-1 with TRBJ2-1, with 10 bases identical to TRBD2. CDR1 is SQVTM and CDR2 is ANQGSEA in the germline V gene. V shed 6 bases, J shed 5 bases, and the junction held 10 bases outside the gene matches. The length of the CDR3 is 15 residues. The CDR3 bases are TGCAGCGTCCCACCGGGACTAGCGCCTAACAATGAGCAGTTCTTC. Amino acids: CSVPPGLAPNNEQFF.

The chain has TRBV10-3 and TRBJ2-7; D is possibly TRBD2 (6 bases). The length of the CDR3 is 15 residues. The V end was cut by 6 bases, the J end by 2 bases, with 17 bases between. CDR1 ENHRY and CDR2 SYGVKD come from the germline V gene. CDR3 nucleotides: TGTGCCATCAGCCCCATCGATAGCGGACCCTACGAGCAGTACTTC. Residues: CAISPIDSGPYEQYF.

The V call is TRBV18, the J call TRBJ1-1, with a weak D call TRBD1 (6 bases). CDR3 length equals 18 residues. V lost 4 bases and J 1 base, leaving 22 bases between the germline ends. CDR1 is KGHSH and CDR2 is LQKENI in the germline V gene. CDR3 region: CASSQTPLAQGSNTEAFF. The CDR3 nucleotides read TGTGCCAGCTCACAAACTCCCCTAGCACAGGGTTCGAACACTGAAGCTTTCTTT.

This rearrangement joins TRBV28 to TRBJ2-5; D is perhaps TRBD2 (5 bases). Germline values: CDR1 MDHEN, CDR2 SYDVKM. Trimming shortened V by 5 bases and J by 7 bases, and 17 bases separated the two germline ends. The CDR3 covers 14 residues. The CDR3 sequence: CASSTRHPRGTQYF. CDR3 coding DNA: TGTGCCAGCAGTACCCGACATCCCCGGGGGACCCAGTACTTC.

This chain connects TRBV5-1 to TRBJ1-4, with D hard to call. V lost 4 bases, J lost 8 bases, and 12 bases lay in between. The CDR3 sequence is 13 residues long. The V gene's germline CDR1 is SGHRS and CDR2 YFSETQ. The CDR3 loop reads CASSPDGKEKLFF. The CDR3 DNA follows: TGCGCCAGCAGCCCGGACGGGAAGGAAAAACTGTTTTTT.

J is TRBJ1-1 and V is TRBV5-6; 11 bases fit TRBD1. CDR1 is SGHDT, CDR2 YYEEEE, per germline. V lost 4 bases, J lost 4 bases, and 6 bases stayed unmatched. The CDR3 consists of 15 residues. The CDR3 loop reads CASSGGQGAGTEAFF. The CDR3, as DNA: TGTGCCAGCAGCGGCGGACAGGGGGCAGGCACTGAAGCTTTCTTT.

CDR3 protein: CASSIPGTDTSSVNTIYF. CDR3 nucleotide sequence: TGTGCCAGCAGTATCCCGGGGACAGATACCTCTTCCGTAAACACCATATATTTT. V gene TRBV28 combines with J gene TRBJ1-3; TRBD1 matches at 7 bases. Germline CDR1 is MDHEN and CDR2 is SYDVKM. V lost 5 bases and J lost 6; bases outside the gene matches: 19. The CDR3 has 18 amino acids. Variable domain in full (rest from reference TRBV28 and TRBJ1-3): DVKVTQSSRYLVKRTGEKVFLECVQDMDHENMFWYRQDPGLGLRLIYFSYDVKMKEKGDIPEGYSVSREKKERFSLILESASTNQTSMYLCASSIPGTDTSSVNTIYFGEGSWLTVV.

V and J are TRBV28 and TRBJ2-1; D is undetermined. This CDR3 has 11 residues. V lost 5 bases, J lost 7 bases, and 6 bases lay in between. Germline values: CDR1 MDHEN, CDR2 SYDVKM. The CDR3 is CASSPQNEQFF. The CDR3 DNA is TGTGCCAGCAGTCCCCAGAATGAGCAGTTCTTC.

The chain links TRBV27 to TRBJ2-7; D not resolved. Germline-derived CDR1 and CDR2 are MNHEY and SMNVEV (reference sequence). V lost 5 bases and J lost 0, with 17 bases in between. This CDR3 comprises 16 residues. The chain's CDR3 is CASSLTQTRSSYEQYF. DNA for the CDR3: TGTGCCAGCAGTCTCACCCAGACACGTAGCTCCTACGAGCAGTACTTC.

This chain joins TRBV6-1 and TRBJ2-7; 7 nucleotides align to TRBD1. CDR1 is MNHNS, CDR2 SASEGT, per germline. The CDR3 runs 16 residues. The junction had 15 bases not matched to a gene; V was cut back by 4 bases and J by 6 bases. For the CDR3, the DNA is TGTGCCAGCAGTGCCGGGACAGCCAGTACAACACGCGAGCAGTACTTC. Encoded protein: CASSAGTASTTREQYF.

The rearrangement uses TRBV12-5 and TRBJ2-6; TRBD1 might be the D (5 bases). This CDR3 region has 17 residues. CDR1 and CDR2 from the germline V gene are LGHNT and FRNRAP. V lost 0 bases and J 2 bases, leaving 11 bases between the germline ends. Here the CDR3 reads CASGLVTPRAGANVLTF. As DNA, the CDR3 is TGTGCTAGTGGTTTGGTAACCCCCAGGGCTGGGGCCAACGTCCTGACTTTC.

This chain joins TRBV5-1 and TRBJ2-1, with 8 bases aligning to TRBD1. The CDR3 runs 14 residues. Unmatched junction bases numbered 7, after V lost 1 base and J lost 10 bases. Germline CDR1 and CDR2: SGHRS and YFSETQ. The CDR3 DNA is TGCGCCAGCAGCTTGAGGCCAGGGGGCAACGAGCAGTTCTTC. It is translated as CASSLRPGGNEQFF.

The rearrangement joins TRBV2 to TRBJ2-3, with 10 bases that match TRBD2. Germline-derived CDR1 and CDR2 are SNHLY and FYNNEI. The V gene end was trimmed by 6 bases and the J gene end by 1 base; junction bases not matched to a gene: 4. CDR3 length: 15 amino acids. The DNA for the CDR3 is TGTGCCAGCAGGGGGACTAGCGTGGGCACAGATACGCAGTATTTT. Its translation: CASRGTSVGTDTQYF.

The CDR3: CASSSRSGSTGELFF. The CDR3 nucleotides are TGTGCCAGCAGCTCCCGTAGCGGGAGCACCGGGGAGCTGTTTTTT. This chain links TRBV7-6 with TRBJ2-2; 9 bases map to TRBD2. The germline V gene has CDR1 SGHVS and CDR2 FNYEAQ. The CDR3 is 15 amino acids. V lost 4 bases and J lost 4; bases outside the gene matches: 4.

CDR3 DNA sequence: TGTGCCAGTAGTATGGACACCTACAATGAGCAGTTCTTC. As protein: CASSMDTYNEQFF. The chain employs TRBV19 and TRBJ2-1; D is possibly TRBD1 (5 bases). The V gene's germline CDR1 is LNHDA and CDR2 SQIVND (reference sequence). The CDR3 spans 13 residues. Trimming cost V 3 bases and J 2 bases, with 5 bases left between them. The variable domain in full, with the rest retrieved from reference TRBV19 and TRBJ2-1, is DGGITQSPKYLFRKEGQNVTLSCEQNLNHDAMYWYRQDPGQGLRLIYYSQIVNDFQKGDIAEGYSVSREKKESFPLTVTSAQKNPTAFYLCASSMDTYNEQFFGPGTRLTVL.

This chain links TRBV5-1 with TRBJ2-1; TRBD2 matches 14 bases. Unmatched junction bases numbered 3, after V lost 4 bases and J lost 6 bases. Germline V gene data show CDR1 as SGHRS and CDR2 as YFSETQ. This CDR3 has 15 amino acids. The CDR3 sequence: CASSTGLAGGNEQFF. CDR3 DNA: TGCGCCAGCAGCACCGGACTAGCGGGGGGCAATGAGCAGTTCTTC.

The V gene is TRBV4-2, the J gene TRBJ2-1; D is possibly TRBD2 (6 bases). Trimming shortened V by 3 bases and J by 11 bases, and 17 bases separated the two germline ends. Looked up from germline, CDR1 is LGHNA and CDR2 is YNFKEQ. The CDR3 is 14 amino acids. CDR3 sequence reads: CASSQQDLRGKQFF. CDR3 coding DNA: TGTGCCAGCAGCCAGCAGGACCTCCGCGGGAAGCAGTTCTTC.

The chain carries TRBV7-8 and TRBJ2-7; D remains ambiguous. The CDR3 has 16 residues. V was trimmed by 1 base and J by 0 bases, leaving 13 bases between them. Germline V gene sequence: CDR1 SGHVS, CDR2 FQNEAQ. CDR3 coding DNA: TGTGCCAGCAGCTTAGTTGGGCCGACCCGCTCCTACGAGCAGTACTTC. Translation gives CASSLVGPTRSYEQYF.

This clone was recorded once. V usage is TRBV7-3 and J usage is TRBJ2-3; D is perhaps TRBD2 (6 bases). Trimming removed 2 bases at V and 6 bases at J, with 12 bases between. The CDR3 length is 14 residues. CDR1 is SGHTA, CDR2 FQGTGA, per germline. The CDR3 sequence is CASSLGGPADTQYF. CDR3 DNA sequence: TGTGCCAGCAGCTTAGGAGGGCCCGCGGATACGCAGTATTTT.

CDR3: CSVEMGQGHYGYTF. The CDR3, as DNA: TGCAGCGTTGAAATGGGACAGGGCCACTATGGCTACACCTTC. This rearrangement joins TRBV29-1 to TRBJ1-2, with TRBD1 matching over 9 bases. In germline, CDR1 is SQVTM, CDR2 ANQGSEA. The CDR3 is made up of 14 amino acids. V lost 2 bases to trimming and J lost 3 bases; unmatched junction nucleotides: 4.

This chain joins TRBV6-1 and TRBJ2-1, with a tentative D call TRBD1 (5 bases). From germline, CDR1 is MNHNS and CDR2 SASEGT. The CDR3 sequence is 19 residues long. Trimming pared 4 bases from V and 9 bases from J, leaving 31 bases between. CDR3 protein: CASSGTSPNNPYRPAEQFF. CDR3 sequence (DNA): TGTGCCAGCAGTGGTACCAGTCCTAACAATCCGTACAGGCCAGCTGAGCAGTTCTTC.

The gene calls are TRBV5-1 and TRBJ2-1; TRBD1 might be the D (5 bases). CDR1 SGHRS and CDR2 YFSETQ come from the germline V gene. The CDR3 length is 15 residues. With 3 bases removed from V and 6 bases from J, the gap between germline ends came to 16 bases. CDR3 nucleotide sequence: TGCGCCAGCAGCTCCTCAGGGCGATATTTCAATGAGCAGTTCTTC. The encoded protein is CASSSSGRYFNEQFF.

The chain employs TRBV6-5 and TRBJ2-5; 10 bases are a match to TRBD2. After removal of 5 bases from V and 2 bases from J, the junction contained 5 bases not matched to a gene. The CDR3 contains 15 residues. Germline V lookup: CDR1 MNHEY, CDR2 SVGAGI. CDR3 sequence (DNA): TGTGCCAGCAGTCCCCAACTAGCGGGACAAGAGACCCAGTACTTC. Protein product: CASSPQLAGQETQYF.

This rearrangement joins TRBV2 to TRBJ1-1, with TRBD1 identical over 9 bases. Losses at the gene ends were 6 bases for V and 0 bases for J; bases not matched to a gene: 5. The CDR3 covers 15 residues. CDR1 and CDR2 (germline): SNHLY, FYNNEI. For the CDR3, the DNA is TGTGCCAGCAGGTCGGACAGGGGAATGAACACTGAAGCTTTCTTT. It is translated as CASRSDRGMNTEAFF.

The genes are TRBV11-3 and TRBJ2-3; TRBD2 matches 12 bases. Trimming removed 5 bases from V and 2 bases from J; junction bases left unmatched: 5. From germline, CDR1 is SGHNT and CDR2 YENEEA. The CDR3 length is 16 residues. CDR3 in DNA: TGTGCCAGCAGCCTTGGACTAGCGGGGATCACAGATACGCAGTATTTT. It codes for CASSLGLAGITDTQYF.

The rearrangement links TRBV11-1 to TRBJ1-4, with 8 bases that match TRBD1. V shed 5 bases and J 6 bases; nucleotides not matched to a gene: 11. Germline V gives CDR1 SGHAT, CDR2 FQDESV (reference sequence). The CDR3 runs to 16 residues. The CDR3 region has the DNA TGTGCCAGCAGCCATACGGTGGGGACAGGCCATGAAAAACTGTTTTTT. Amino acids: CASSHTVGTGHEKLFF.

This clone was recorded once. For the CDR3, the DNA is TGTGCCTGGAGTGTACCGCATACAAAAAACATTCAGTACTTC. This sequence encodes CAWSVPHTKNIQYF. The rearrangement links TRBV30 to TRBJ2-4; no definite D call. Trimming took 0 bases from V and 4 from J, leaving 10 bases between them. Germline V CDR1 and CDR2: GTSNPN, SVGIG (reference sequence). The CDR3 length is 14 residues.